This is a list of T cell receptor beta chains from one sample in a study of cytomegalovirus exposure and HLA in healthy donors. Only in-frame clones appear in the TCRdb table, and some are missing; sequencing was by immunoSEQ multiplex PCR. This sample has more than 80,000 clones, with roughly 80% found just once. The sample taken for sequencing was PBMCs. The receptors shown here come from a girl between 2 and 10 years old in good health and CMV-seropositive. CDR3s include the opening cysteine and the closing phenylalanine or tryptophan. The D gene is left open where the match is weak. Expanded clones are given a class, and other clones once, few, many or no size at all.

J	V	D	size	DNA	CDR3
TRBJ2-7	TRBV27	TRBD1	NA	TGTGCCAGCAGTTTATCCTCAGGGGGCGAGCAGTACTTC	CASSLSSGGEQYF
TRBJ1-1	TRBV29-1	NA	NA	TGCAGCGCAATACAGGGCCCCAGCACTGAAGCTTTCTTT	CSAIQGPSTEAFF
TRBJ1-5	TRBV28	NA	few	TGTGCCAGCAGTTTAGGGACACCCCACTATCAGCCCCAGCATTTT	CASSLGTPHYQPQHF
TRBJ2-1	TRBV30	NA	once	TGTGCCTGGAGTGTACGAGTCCTATCCTACAATGAGCAGTTCTTC	CAWSVRVLSYNEQFF
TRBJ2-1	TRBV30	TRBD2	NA	TGTGCCTGGGAGGGGAGGGGAGGACCCTACAATGAGCAGTTCTTC	CAWEGRGGPYNEQFF
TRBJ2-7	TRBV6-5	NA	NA	TGTGCCAGCAGCCCGACGGACGGACTCCTAAGCGAGCAGTACTTC	CASSPTDGLLSEQYF
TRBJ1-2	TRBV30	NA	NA	TGTGCCTGGACCGACGGAGGTTATGGCTACACCTTC	CAWTDGGYGYTF
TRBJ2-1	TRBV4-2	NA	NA	TGTGCCAGCAAATGGCACCAGGACAATGAGCAGTTCTTC	CASKWHQDNEQFF
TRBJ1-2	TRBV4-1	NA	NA	TGCGCCAGCAGCCACGAGGGAGGGGGATACTATGGCTACACCTTC	CASSHEGGGYYGYTF
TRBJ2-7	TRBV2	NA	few	TGTGCCAGCCGCCGGGACTCTATCTACGAGCAGTACTTC	CASRRDSIYEQYF
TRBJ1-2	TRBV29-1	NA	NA	TGCAGCGTCCGAACCACAGATTACTATGGCTACACCTTC	CSVRTTDYYGYTF
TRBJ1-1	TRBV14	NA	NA	TGTGCCAGCAGCCAATTTATTCTTTCCGCTGAAGCTTTCTTT	CASSQFILSAEAFF
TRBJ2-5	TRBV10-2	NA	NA	TGCGCCAGCAGTGAGTCGAGAGGGAGCCGTACGCAAGAGACCCAGTACTTC	CASSESRGSRTQETQYF
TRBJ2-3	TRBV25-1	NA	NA	TGTGCCAGCACCTCGGCGGACACATTAACCTTTAGCACAGATACGCAGTATTTT	CASTSADTLTFSTDTQYF
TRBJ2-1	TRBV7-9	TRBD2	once	TGTGCCAGCAGCTTAGCTGCTAGCGGGAGTAATGAGCAGTTCTTC	CASSLAASGSNEQFF
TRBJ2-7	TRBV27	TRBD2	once	TGTGCCAGCACCAACCGGGGTAGCGGGGACGAGTACTTC	CASTNRGSGDEYF
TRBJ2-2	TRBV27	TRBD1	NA	TGTGCCACGGGACAGGGGTCCGTCACCGGGGAGCTGTTTTTT	CATGQGSVTGELFF
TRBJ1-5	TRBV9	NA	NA	TGTGCCAGCAGCGTGACTGATGGCAATCAGCCCCAGCATTTT	CASSVTDGNQPQHF
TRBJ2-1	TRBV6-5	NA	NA	TGTGCCAGCAGTTCCGCCCGGGGAAGCTCCTACAATGAGCAGTTCTTC	CASSSARGSSYNEQFF
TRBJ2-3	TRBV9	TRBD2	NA	TGTGCCAGCAGCGCTAGCGGGAGGAGCACAGATACGCAGTATTTT	CASSASGRSTDTQYF
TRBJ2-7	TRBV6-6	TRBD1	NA	TGTGCCACCACCGGACAGGGATCCTACGAGCAGTACTTC	CATTGQGSYEQYF
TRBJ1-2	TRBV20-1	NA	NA	TGCAGTGCCAAAACCGGTCGAGGCTACACCTTC	CSAKTGRGYTF